This T cell receptor (beta chain) was sequenced during a study of T-cell reconstitution after alpha-beta-depleted transplantation in children. This clonotype was observed a handful of times. The antigen is unknown. Construction of the TCRbeta library involved unique molecular identifiers. One entry per CDR3 protein, called by TCRdb with MiXCR from the PCR reads. The repertoire holds fewer than 550,000 distinct CDR3 sequences, about an eighth seen once, with 14% in the top ten. V lost 8 bases to trimming and J lost 4 bases, with 20 bases between them. Germline CDR1 reads ENHRY; CDR2 reads SYGVKD. The CDR3 is 15 amino acids. Study-wide points: A year had passed since transplant, and T-cell counts and diversity by then came mostly from newly produced T cells. High day-60 TCRbeta diversity in some patients came from surviving recipient T cells and thymic progenitors.

The sequence came from a female patient aged 2 to 10 who had a stem cell transplant for aplastic anemia, so the T cells may come from the graft donor. Sequencing was performed on PBMCs, mostly from graft donor cells, taken 180 days after TCRalphabeta/CD19-depleted stem cell transplant. The chain carries TRBV10-3 and TRBJ1-2; weak D call: TRBD1 (6 bases). In DNA, the CDR3 is TGTGCCATCGGTTATTTCGGGGGCGTTGTCTATGGCTACACCTTC. Residues: CAIGYFGGVVYGYTF.